This T cell receptor (beta chain) originates from a study of T cells in Graves' hyperthyroidism and ophthalmopathy. Overall study findings and caveats: Among clonotypes expanded in thyroid above 0.001, most were also found in blood.

There are many counts of this clonotype. Its target is unknown. Germline-derived CDR1 and CDR2 are DFQATT and SNEGSKA (reference sequence). V was cut by 0 bases and J by 6 bases, with 18 bases left in between. The length of the CDR3 is 16 residues. Amplified TCR beta CDR3 regions came from RNA transcripts. An initial round of RT-PCR targeting the TCR CDR3 relied on the HTBI primer set. TCRdb called the multiplex PCR reads again in MiXCR, with one record for every CDR3 protein. The table includes 380,000 or so distinct CDR3 sequences, about 14% detected once. The V and J genes are TRBV20-1 and TRBJ1-5; D is perhaps TRBD1 (5 bases). Sequencing used blood. The TCR sequence derives from a man aged 25 to 45 with Graves' hyperthyroidism that later progressed to Graves' ophthalmopathy. The CDR3 nucleotides read TGCAGTGCTAGAGATATCCGGGCAGGAGGGGTTCAGCCCCAGCATTTT. Encoded protein: CSARDIRAGGVQPQHF.